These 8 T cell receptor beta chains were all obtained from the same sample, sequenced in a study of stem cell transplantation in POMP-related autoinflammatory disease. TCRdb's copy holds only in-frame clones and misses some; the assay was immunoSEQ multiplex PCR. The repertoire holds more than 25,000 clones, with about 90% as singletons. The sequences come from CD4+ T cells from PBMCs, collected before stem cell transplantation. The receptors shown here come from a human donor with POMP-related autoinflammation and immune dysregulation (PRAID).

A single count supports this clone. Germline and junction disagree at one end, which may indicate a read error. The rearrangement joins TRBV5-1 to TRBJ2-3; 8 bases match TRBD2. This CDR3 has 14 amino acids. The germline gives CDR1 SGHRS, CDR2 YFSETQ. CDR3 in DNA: TGCGCCAGCAGCTCCCATGAGGGGGGGACTAGTATCGCTTTT. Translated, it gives CASSSHEGGTSIAF.

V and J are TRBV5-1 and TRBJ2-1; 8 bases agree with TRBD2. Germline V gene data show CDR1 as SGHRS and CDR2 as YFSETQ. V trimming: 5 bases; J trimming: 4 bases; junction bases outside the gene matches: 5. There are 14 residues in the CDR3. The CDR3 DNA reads TGCGCCAGCAGACTGTCTAGCGGGTACAATGAGCAGTTCTTC. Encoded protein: CASRLSSGYNEQFF.

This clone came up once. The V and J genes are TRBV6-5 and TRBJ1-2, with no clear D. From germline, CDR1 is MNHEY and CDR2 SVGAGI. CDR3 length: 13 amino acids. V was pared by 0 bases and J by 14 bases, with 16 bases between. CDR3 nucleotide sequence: TGTGCCAGCAGTTACTCGGTAGGGAGTGGCCGTACCTTC. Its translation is CASSYSVGSGRTF.

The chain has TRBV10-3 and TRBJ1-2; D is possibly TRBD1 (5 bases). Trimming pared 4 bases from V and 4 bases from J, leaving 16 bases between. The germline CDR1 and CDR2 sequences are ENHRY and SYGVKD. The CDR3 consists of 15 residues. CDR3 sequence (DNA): TGTGCCATCAGTGTGCGGGGGACGATGGGCTATGGCTACACCTTC. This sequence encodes CAISVRGTMGYGYTF.

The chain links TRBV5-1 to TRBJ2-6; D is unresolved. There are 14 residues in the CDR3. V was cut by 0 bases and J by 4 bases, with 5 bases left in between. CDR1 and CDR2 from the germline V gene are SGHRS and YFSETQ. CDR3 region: CASSLVAGANVLTF. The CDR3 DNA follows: TGCGCCAGCAGCTTGGTAGCCGGGGCCAACGTCCTGACTTTC.

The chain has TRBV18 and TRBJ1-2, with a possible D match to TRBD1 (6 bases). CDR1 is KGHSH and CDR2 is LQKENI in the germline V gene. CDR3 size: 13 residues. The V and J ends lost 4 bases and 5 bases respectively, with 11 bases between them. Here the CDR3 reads CASSRQEGYGYTF. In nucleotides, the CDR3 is TGTGCCAGCTCACGACAGGAAGGATATGGCTACACCTTC.

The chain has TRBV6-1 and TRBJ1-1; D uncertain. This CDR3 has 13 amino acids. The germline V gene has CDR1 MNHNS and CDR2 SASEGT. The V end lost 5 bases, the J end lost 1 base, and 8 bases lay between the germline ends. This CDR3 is CASSSRSNTEAFF. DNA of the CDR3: TGTGCCAGCAGTTCGAGGTCGAACACTGAAGCTTTCTTT.

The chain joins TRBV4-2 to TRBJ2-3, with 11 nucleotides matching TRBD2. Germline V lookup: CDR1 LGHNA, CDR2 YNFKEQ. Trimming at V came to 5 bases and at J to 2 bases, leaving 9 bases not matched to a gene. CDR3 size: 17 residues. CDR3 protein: CASSSPPSGRLTDTQYF. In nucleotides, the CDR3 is TGTGCCAGCAGCTCCCCCCCTAGCGGGAGGCTCACAGATACGCAGTATTTT.